This T cell receptor (beta chain) was sequenced in a study of T cells in localized non-small cell lung cancer. Findings of the study overall: Highest T cell clonality was seen in uninvolved adjacent lung, surpassing that measured in tumor. One tumor region alone was sequenced, and heterogeneity therefore remains possible.

As for this clone: Its antigen remains unidentified.

Using immunoSEQ multiplex PCR, the repertoire was profiled, and TCRdb retains in-frame clones only, with some absent. In the table there are roughly 20,000 clones, about 89% of which are singletons. Germline V gene data show CDR1 as SQVTM and CDR2 as ANQGSEA. The CDR3 is made up of 12 amino acids. With 6 bases removed from V and 3 bases from J, the gap between germline ends came to 12 bases. The chain has TRBV29-1 and TRBJ2-7, with TRBD1 as a possible D gene (6 bases). This receptor was identified in a woman aged 35 to 70 with stage I lung adenocarcinoma. Sequenced material: peripheral blood, taken before any cancer treatment. The CDR3 loop reads CSVTGIYYEQYF. CDR3 bases: TGCAGCGTCACAGGGATCTACTACGAGCAGTACTTC.